These T cell receptor beta chains were read from a single sample in a study of cytomegalovirus exposure and HLA in healthy donors. TCRdb's copy holds only in-frame clones and misses some; the assay was immunoSEQ multiplex PCR. The table lists under 150,000 clones, roughly 79% of them singletons. The sequenced material came from PBMCs. The receptor set was obtained from a woman younger than 30 in good health and CMV-seronegative. The CDR3 runs from the conserved cysteine through the conserved F or W. A D gene is named only where the DNA matches it firmly. Not every row has a clone size; where given, it reads once, few, many or a size class.

clone size: .; J gene: TRBJ1-5; CDR3 length: 16; D gene: TRBD1; V gene: TRBV15; CDR3 protein: CATSRAQGQGNQPQHF; CDR3 DNA: TGTGCCACCAGCAGAGCCCAAGGACAGGGCAATCAGCCCCAGCATTTT
clone size: .; J gene: TRBJ2-7; CDR3 length: 12; D gene: TRBD2; V gene: TRBV7-9; CDR3 protein: CASSWDYNEQYF; CDR3 DNA: TGTGCCAGCAGCTGGGACTACAACGAGCAGTACTTC
clone size: .; J gene: TRBJ2-2; CDR3 length: 15; D gene: TRBD2; V gene: TRBV30; CDR3 protein: CAWRGLAGGVGELFF; CDR3 DNA: TGTGCCTGGAGAGGACTAGCGGGAGGGGTGGGGGAGCTGTTTTTT
clone size: .; J gene: TRBJ2-7; CDR3 length: 13; D gene: TRBD2; V gene: TRBV6-5; CDR3 protein: CASRLAGGLEQYF; CDR3 DNA: TGTGCCAGCCGACTAGCGGGAGGTCTCGAGCAGTACTTC
clone size: .; J gene: TRBJ1-5; CDR3 length: 15; D gene: TRBD1; V gene: TRBV19; CDR3 protein: CASRALTGGNQPQHF; CDR3 DNA: TGTGCCAGTAGGGCTTTGACAGGGGGAAATCAGCCCCAGCATTTT
clone size: .; J gene: TRBJ2-1; CDR3 length: 15; D gene: .; V gene: TRBV5-1; CDR3 protein: CASSLAASSYNEQFF; CDR3 DNA: TGCGCCAGCAGCTTGGCGGCTAGCTCCTACAATGAGCAGTTCTTC
clone size: .; J gene: TRBJ2-3; CDR3 length: 15; D gene: .; V gene: TRBV14; CDR3 protein: CASSRLRTSTDTQYF; CDR3 DNA: TGTGCCAGCAGCCGACTGAGGACTAGCACAGATACGCAGTATTTT
clone size: .; J gene: TRBJ2-1; CDR3 length: 16; D gene: TRBD2; V gene: TRBV9; CDR3 protein: CASSVGSGRAYNEQFF; CDR3 DNA: TGTGCCAGCAGCGTAGGTAGCGGGAGGGCCTACAATGAGCAGTTCTTC
clone size: .; J gene: TRBJ1-6; CDR3 length: 13; D gene: TRBD1; V gene: TRBV5-1; CDR3 protein: CASRGTGPAPLHF; CDR3 DNA: TGCGCCAGCAGGGGGACAGGGCCGGCACCCCTCCACTTT
clone size: .; J gene: TRBJ2-1; CDR3 length: 14; D gene: TRBD2; V gene: TRBV10-1; CDR3 protein: CASSPLREGREQFF; CDR3 DNA: TGCGCCAGCAGTCCCTTGCGGGAGGGCCGCGAGCAGTTCTTC
clone size: .; J gene: TRBJ2-7; CDR3 length: 15; D gene: .; V gene: TRBV27; CDR3 protein: CASSLRGRERNEQYF; CDR3 DNA: TGTGCCAGCAGTCTCAGGGGGCGGGAGCGGAACGAGCAGTACTTC
clone size: .; J gene: TRBJ1-3; CDR3 length: 13; D gene: .; V gene: TRBV27; CDR3 protein: CASSLSAGNTIYF; CDR3 DNA: TGTGCCAGCAGTTTATCGGCCGGAAACACCATATATTTT
clone size: few; J gene: TRBJ1-1; CDR3 length: 14; D gene: .; V gene: TRBV5-1; CDR3 protein: CASSLDVGNTEAFF; CDR3 DNA: TGCGCCAGCAGCTTGGATGTCGGTAACACTGAAGCTTTCTTT
clone size: .; J gene: TRBJ2-1; CDR3 length: 14; D gene: .; V gene: TRBV19; CDR3 protein: CASSTGSVDNEQFF; CDR3 DNA: TGTGCCAGTAGTACCGGGAGCGTGGATAATGAGCAGTTCTTC
clone size: .; J gene: TRBJ2-3; CDR3 length: 15; D gene: .; V gene: TRBV5-8; CDR3 protein: CASSRTIVGTDTQYF; CDR3 DNA: TGTGCCAGCAGCCGGACTATTGTTGGGACAGATACGCAGTATTTT
clone size: once; J gene: TRBJ1-1; CDR3 length: 15; D gene: TRBD1; V gene: TRBV27; CDR3 protein: CASSPTGPMNTEAFF; CDR3 DNA: TGTGCCAGCAGTCCGACAGGGCCCATGAACACTGAAGCTTTCTTT